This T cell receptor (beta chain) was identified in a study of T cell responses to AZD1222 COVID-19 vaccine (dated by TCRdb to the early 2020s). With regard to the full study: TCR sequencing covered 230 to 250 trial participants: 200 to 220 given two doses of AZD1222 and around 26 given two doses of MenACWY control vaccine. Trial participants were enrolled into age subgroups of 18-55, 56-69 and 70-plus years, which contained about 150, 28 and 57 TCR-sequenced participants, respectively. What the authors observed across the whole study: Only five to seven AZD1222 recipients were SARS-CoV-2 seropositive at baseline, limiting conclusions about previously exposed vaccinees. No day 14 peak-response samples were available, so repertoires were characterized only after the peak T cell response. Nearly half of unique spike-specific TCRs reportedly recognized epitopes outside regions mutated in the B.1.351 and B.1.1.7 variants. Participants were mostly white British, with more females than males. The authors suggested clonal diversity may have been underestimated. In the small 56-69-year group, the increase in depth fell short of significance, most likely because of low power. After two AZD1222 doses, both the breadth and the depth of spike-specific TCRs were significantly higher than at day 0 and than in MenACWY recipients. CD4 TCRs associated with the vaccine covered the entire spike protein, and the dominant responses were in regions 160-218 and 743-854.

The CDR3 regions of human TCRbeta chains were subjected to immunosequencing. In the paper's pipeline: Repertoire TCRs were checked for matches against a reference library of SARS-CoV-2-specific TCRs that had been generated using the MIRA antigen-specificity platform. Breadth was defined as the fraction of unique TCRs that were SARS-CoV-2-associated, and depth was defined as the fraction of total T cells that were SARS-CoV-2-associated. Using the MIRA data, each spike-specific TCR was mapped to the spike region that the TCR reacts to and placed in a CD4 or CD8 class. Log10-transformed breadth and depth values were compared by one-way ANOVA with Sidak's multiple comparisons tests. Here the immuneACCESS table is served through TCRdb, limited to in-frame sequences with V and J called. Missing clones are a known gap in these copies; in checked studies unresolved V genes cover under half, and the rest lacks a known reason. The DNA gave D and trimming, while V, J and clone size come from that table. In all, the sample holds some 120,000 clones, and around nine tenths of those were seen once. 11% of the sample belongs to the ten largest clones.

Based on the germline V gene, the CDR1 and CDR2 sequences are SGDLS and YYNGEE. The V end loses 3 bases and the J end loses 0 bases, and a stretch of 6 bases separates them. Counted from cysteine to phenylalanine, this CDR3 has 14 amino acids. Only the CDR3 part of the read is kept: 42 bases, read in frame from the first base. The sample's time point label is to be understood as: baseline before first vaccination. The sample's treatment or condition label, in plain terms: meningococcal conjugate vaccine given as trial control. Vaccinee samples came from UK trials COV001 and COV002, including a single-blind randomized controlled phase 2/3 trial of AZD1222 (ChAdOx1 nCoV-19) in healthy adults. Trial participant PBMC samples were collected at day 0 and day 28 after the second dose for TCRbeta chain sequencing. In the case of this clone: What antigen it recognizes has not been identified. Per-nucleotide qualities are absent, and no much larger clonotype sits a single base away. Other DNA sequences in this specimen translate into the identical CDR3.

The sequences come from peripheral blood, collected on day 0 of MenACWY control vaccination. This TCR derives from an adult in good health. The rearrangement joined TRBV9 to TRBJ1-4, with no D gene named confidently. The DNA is TGTGCCAGCAGCGCGACGGCAACTAATGAAAAACTGTTTTTT. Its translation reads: CASSATATNEKLFF.